These T cell receptor beta chains were read from a single sample in a study of graft-versus-host responses after intestinal transplantation. For these receptors, no antigen is known. Produced via immunoSEQ multiplex PCR; TCRdb's table is partial and in-frame only. The repertoire has about 100,000 clones, about 90% of them found once; the top ten carry more than 0.75%. Specimen: unstimulated CD4+ T cells sorted from spleen or lymph node cells, collected before transplant. The receptors stem from a human donor who was the organ donor for an intestinal transplant. CDR3s include the opening cysteine and the closing phenylalanine or tryptophan.

TRBV28 | CASSPGAGSNEKLFF
TRBV6-5 | CASTRGSRTSDTQYF
TRBV27 | CASKQGRGQPQHF
TRBV10-3 | CAITVDSQNTGELFF
TRBV6-6 | CASSSWEYGYTF
TRBV5-6 | CASSPTGSNYGYTF
TRBV6-1 | CASSEAGRGPYEQYF
TRBV11-2 | CASSLDLQGDAFF
TRBV7-8 | CASSLEGLVGGNTEAFF
TRBV9 | CASSARDRGNSPLHF
TRBV6-6 | CASTFRAAGGADTQYF
TRBV7-2 | CASSSLSGANVLTF
TRBV6-5 | CASSYSRDGNTIYF
TRBV19 | CASSQSETQYF
TRBV5-1 | CASSLRFGLNTGELFF
TRBV7-6 | CASSLVEGADTGELFF
TRBV6-1 | CASSEAGWGQGTQETQYF
TRBV28 | CASSPTWGDQPQHF
TRBV7-2 | CASTMWGQRSDTQYF
TRBV5-8 | CASSTRLPGTLGDYNEQFF
TRBV30 | CAWSPRYYGYTF
TRBV18 | CASSPRKNTGELFF
TRBV5-5 | CASSPRTESNQPQHF
TRBV6-5 | CASSSLAQDNSPLHF
TRBV28 | CASMNRGPNEKLFF
TRBV11-2 | CASSLQIKNTEAFF
TRBV19 | CASTFVRGRSNQPQHF
TRBV11-2 | CASSFLGTGELFF
TRBV7-2 | CASSSHGGADYEQYF
TRBV10-1 | CASSEGTGGAPDTQYF
TRBV18 | CASSPPIRLEEETQYF
TRBV4-1 | CASSPRTETDTQYF
TRBV5-6 | CASSGARTTDTQYF
TRBV4-1 | CASSDDRERANVLTF
TRBV6-5 | CASSLGVSNTGELFF
TRBV5-8 | CASSAPRTGGYNEQFF
TRBV6-1 | CASRTGGGYTF
TRBV5-8 | CASTAGIGGEKLFF
TRBV28 | CASSEGTGNGGNTIYF
TRBV4-1 | CASSQGSNHADHRRPSGNTIYF
TRBV19 | CASSITGGSSNSPLHF
TRBV30 | CAWSVDISYGETYEQYF
TRBV9 | CASSVSPGLANMETQYF
TRBV4-1 | CASSRGERQFF
TRBV15 | CATSRVPGIDGYTF
TRBV2 | CASRGTGWVTEAFF
TRBV11-2 | CASSLGTVADGYTF
TRBV5-4 | CASSLRQGSSSGANVLTF
TRBV27 | CASYPHGATNEKLFF
TRBV6-1 | CASSDDRGAFEKLFF
TRBV6-1 | CASSEWQVNEQFF
TRBV11-2 | CASSLFGTGFPFSGNTIYF
TRBV6-1 | CASSLRFDTEAFF
TRBV18 | CASSPGTDFNYGYTF
TRBV4-1 | CASSQDNTGELFF